This TCR beta chain was recorded in a study of Ad26.COV2.S vaccination and SARS-CoV-2 variants. Study-wide context: Ad26.COV2.S was injected intramuscularly once or twice, 56 days apart. Broader study findings: Reports say spike-specific CD8+ and CD4+ T cell responses covered substantial breadth after vaccination.

Repertoires were generated with immunoSEQ multiplex PCR, while TCRdb's copy carries only in-frame clones and drops some. In the table there are fewer than 800,000 clones, more than 70% of which are singletons. Treatment reported: around 19 received Ad26.COV2.S at low or high dose, single or two shots; several received placebo; per-sample allocation not given. All samples were drawn on day 63, counting from the first vaccine or placebo injection. Boston supplied an adult donor aged 18-55 years. Comment on this clone: Its antigen is not identified.

CDR1 and CDR2 from the germline V gene are LNHDA and SQIVND (reference sequence). Trimming at V came to 5 bases and at J to 2 bases, leaving 9 bases not matched to a gene. The CDR3 is 17 residues long. Material: peripheral blood, obtained in a trial of Ad26.COV2.S vaccine versus placebo. This TCR was sampled from a person aged 18-60 years who received the Ad26.COV2.S COVID-19 vaccine or a placebo. V gene TRBV19 combines with J gene TRBJ2-5; 12 bases are shared with TRBD2. CDR3 region: CASSPPTSGSGQETQYF. Written as DNA, the CDR3 is TGTGCCAGTAGTCCACCGACTAGCGGGAGCGGACAAGAGACCCAGTACTTC.